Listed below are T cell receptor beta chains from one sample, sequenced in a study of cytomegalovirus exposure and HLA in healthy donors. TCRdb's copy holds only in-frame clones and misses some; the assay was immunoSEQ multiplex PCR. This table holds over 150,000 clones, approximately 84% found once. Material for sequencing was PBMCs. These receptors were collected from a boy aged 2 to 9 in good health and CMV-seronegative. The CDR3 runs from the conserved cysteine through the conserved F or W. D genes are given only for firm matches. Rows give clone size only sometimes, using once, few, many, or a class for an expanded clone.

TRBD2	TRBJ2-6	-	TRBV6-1	CASSEFGGRGSGANVLTF	TGTGCCAGCAGTGAATTTGGCGGGAGGGGAAGCGGGGCCAACGTCCTGACTTTC
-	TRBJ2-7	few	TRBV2	CASSAGLTYEQYF	TGTGCCAGCAGTGCGGGGTTAACCTACGAGCAGTACTTC
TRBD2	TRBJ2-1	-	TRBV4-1	CASSRSRVAGDHNEQFF	TGCGCCAGCAGCCGGTCCCGGGTGGCGGGAGATCACAATGAGCAGTTCTTC
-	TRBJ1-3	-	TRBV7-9	CASSFSLVADTIYF	TGTGCCAGCAGCTTTTCTTTAGTCGCGGACACCATATATTTT
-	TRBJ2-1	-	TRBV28	CASTTLGDAQFF	TGTGCCAGCACCACTTTAGGGGATGCCCAGTTCTTC
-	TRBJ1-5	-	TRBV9	CASSVDQGYSQPQHF	TGTGCCAGCAGCGTCGACCAGGGGTATTCCCAGCCCCAGCATTTT
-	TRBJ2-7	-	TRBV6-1	CASRPGDLPEQYF	TGTGCCAGCAGGCCAGGGGACCTCCCCGAGCAGTACTTC
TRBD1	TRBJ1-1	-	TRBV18	CASSPGQGIMNTEAFF	TGTGCCAGCTCACCGGGACAGGGAATCATGAACACTGAAGCTTTCTTT
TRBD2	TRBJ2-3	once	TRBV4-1	CASSHKGTSGTDTQYF	TGCGCCAGCAGCCACAAAGGGACTAGCGGGACAGATACGCAGTATTTT
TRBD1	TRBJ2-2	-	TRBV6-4	CASGDRANTGELFF	TGTGCCAGTGGGGACAGGGCGAACACCGGGGAGCTGTTTTTT
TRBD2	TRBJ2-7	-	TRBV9	CASSDGTSGSYEQYF	TGTGCCAGCAGCGACGGGACTAGCGGGAGTTACGAGCAGTACTTC
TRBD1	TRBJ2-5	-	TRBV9	CASSASGTGTGETQYF	TGTGCCAGCAGCGCATCCGGGACAGGGACGGGAGAGACCCAGTACTTC
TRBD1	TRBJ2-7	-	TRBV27	CASRLEGQSYEQYF	TGTGCCAGCCGCCTCGAGGGACAGTCCTACGAGCAGTACTTC
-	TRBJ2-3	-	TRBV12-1	CASSPTTSRQGGVTDTQYF	TGTGCCAGCAGCCCAACGACTAGCCGCCAAGGTGGTGTCACAGATACGCAGTATTTT
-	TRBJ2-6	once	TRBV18	CASSPRFTGPGANVLTF	TGTGCCAGCTCACCACGCTTTACAGGGCCTGGGGCCAACGTCCTGACTTTC
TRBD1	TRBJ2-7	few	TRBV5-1	CASSLRQGMVTYEQYF	TGCGCCAGCAGCCTGAGACAGGGAATGGTTACCTACGAGCAGTACTTC
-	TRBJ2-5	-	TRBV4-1	CASSQSGLQETQYF	TGCGCCAGCAGCCAGTCGGGACTGCAAGAGACCCAGTACTTC
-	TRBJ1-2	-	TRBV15	CATSREGPGYTF	TGTGCCACCAGCAGAGAGGGCCCTGGCTACACCTTC
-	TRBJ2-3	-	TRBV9	CASSPQGAPTDTQYF	TGTGCCAGCAGCCCACAGGGAGCCCCCACAGATACGCAGTATTTT
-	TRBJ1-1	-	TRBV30	CAWSPSGVEAFF	TGTGCCTGGAGTCCATCGGGGGTCGAAGCTTTCTTT
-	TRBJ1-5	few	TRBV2	CASSDGQPQHF	TGTGCCAGCAGTGACGGGCAGCCCCAGCATTTT
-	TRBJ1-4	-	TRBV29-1	CSVIKQGKLFF	TGCAGCGTTATCAAACAGGGAAAACTGTTTTTT
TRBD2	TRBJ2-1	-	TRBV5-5	CASSSLGDYSYNEQFF	TGTGCCAGCAGCAGCTTGGGGGACTACTCCTACAATGAGCAGTTCTTC
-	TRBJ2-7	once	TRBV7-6	CASSLGSPAAYEQYF	TGTGCCAGCAGCTTAGGGAGCCCCGCGGCCTACGAGCAGTACTTC
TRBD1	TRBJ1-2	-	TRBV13	CASSLGLGTGSRGYTF	TGTGCCAGCAGCTTAGGCCTTGGGACAGGGTCTAGGGGCTACACCTTC
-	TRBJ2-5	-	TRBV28	CASSGATQETQYF	TGTGCCAGCAGTGGGGCAACCCAAGAGACCCAGTACTTC
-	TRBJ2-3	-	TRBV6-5	CASGTGSADTQYF	TGTGCCAGCGGCACAGGGTCGGCAGATACGCAGTATTTT
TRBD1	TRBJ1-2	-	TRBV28	CASSWQQGALPRANYGYTF	TGTGCCAGCAGTTGGCAACAGGGGGCGCTTCCCCGAGCTAACTATGGCTACACCTTC
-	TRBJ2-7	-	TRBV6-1	CASSEQRGPPGEQYF	TGTGCCAGCAGTGAACAGAGAGGCCCCCCAGGGGAGCAGTACTTC
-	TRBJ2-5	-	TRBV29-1	CSVEESVELVHAETQYF	TGCAGCGTTGAAGAGTCAGTGGAGCTTGTACACGCGGAGACCCAGTACTTC
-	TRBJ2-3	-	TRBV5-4	CASSSYLAPDTQYF	TGTGCCAGCAGCTCCTATCTAGCGCCAGATACGCAGTATTTT
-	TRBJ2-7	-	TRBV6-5	CASTTWDNYEQYF	TGTGCCAGCACCACCTGGGACAACTACGAGCAGTACTTC
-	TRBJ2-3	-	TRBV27	CASSSLSGIPDTQYF	TGTGCCAGCAGTTCACTCTCGGGGATCCCAGATACGCAGTATTTT
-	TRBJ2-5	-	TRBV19	CASATSGKETQYF	TGTGCCAGTGCTACCAGCGGCAAAGAGACCCAGTACTTC
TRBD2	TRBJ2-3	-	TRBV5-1	CASSLVSSGSVSPPADTQYF	TGCGCCAGCAGCTTGGTGTCTAGCGGGAGTGTGTCCCCCCCCGCAGATACGCAGTATTTT
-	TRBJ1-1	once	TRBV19	CASSISGNTEAFF	TGTGCCAGTAGTATTTCAGGAAACACTGAAGCTTTCTTT
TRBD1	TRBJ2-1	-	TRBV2	CASSKTGGRDEQFF	TGTGCCAGCAGTAAAACAGGGGGTCGGGATGAGCAGTTCTTC
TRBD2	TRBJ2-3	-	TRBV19	CASSVGLAGTDTQYF	TGTGCCAGTAGTGTAGGACTAGCGGGCACAGATACGCAGTATTTT
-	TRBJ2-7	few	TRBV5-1	CASSLERSRDEQYF	TGCGCCAGCAGCTTGGAAAGGTCCAGGGACGAGCAGTACTTC
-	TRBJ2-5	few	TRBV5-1	CASSLGTSNKETQYF	TGCGCCAGCAGCTTGGGGACAAGTAATAAAGAGACCCAGTACTTC
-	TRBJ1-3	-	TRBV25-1	CASSAPAPERGNTIYF	TGTGCCAGCAGTGCCCCAGCCCCGGAGAGGGGGAACACCATATATTTT